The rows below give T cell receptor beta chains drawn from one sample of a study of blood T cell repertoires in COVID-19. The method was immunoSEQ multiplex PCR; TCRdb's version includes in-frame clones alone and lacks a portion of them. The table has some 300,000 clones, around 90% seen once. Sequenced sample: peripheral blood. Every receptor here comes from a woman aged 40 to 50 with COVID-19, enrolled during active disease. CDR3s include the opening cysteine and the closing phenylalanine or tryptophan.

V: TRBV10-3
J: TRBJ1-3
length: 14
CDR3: CAISDTGSGNTIYF

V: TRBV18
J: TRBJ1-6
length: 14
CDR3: CASSPTTADSPLHF

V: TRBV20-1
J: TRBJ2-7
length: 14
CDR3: CSAGDSGGAYEQYF

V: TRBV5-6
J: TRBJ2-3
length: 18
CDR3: CASSLARKGDRHTDTQYF

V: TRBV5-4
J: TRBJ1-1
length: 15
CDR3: CASSRGAGGSTEAFF

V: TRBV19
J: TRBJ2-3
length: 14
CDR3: CASSRDSLTDTQYF

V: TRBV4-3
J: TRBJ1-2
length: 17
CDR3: CASSQESSAGGNYGYTF

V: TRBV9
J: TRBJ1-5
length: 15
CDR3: CASSVSGNSNQPQHF

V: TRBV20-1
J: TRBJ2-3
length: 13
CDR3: CSASLRDTDTQYF

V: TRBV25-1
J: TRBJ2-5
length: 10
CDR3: CASLEGTQYF

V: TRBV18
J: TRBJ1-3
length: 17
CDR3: CASSPRTGAAEGNTIYF

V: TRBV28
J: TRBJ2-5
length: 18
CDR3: CASSPRTGTSGSWKTQYF

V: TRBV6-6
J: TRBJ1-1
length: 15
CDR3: CASSALSQGITEAFF

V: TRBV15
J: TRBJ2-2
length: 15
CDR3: CATSRDLGSTGELFF

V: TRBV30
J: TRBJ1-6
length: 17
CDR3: CAWHGGPRSSYNSPLHF

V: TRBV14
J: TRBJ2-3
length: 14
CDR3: CASSQVRTSGISNF

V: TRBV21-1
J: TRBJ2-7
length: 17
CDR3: CASTMRESGSPVYEQYF

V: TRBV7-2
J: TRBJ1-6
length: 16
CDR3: CASSLGNRVDNSPLHF

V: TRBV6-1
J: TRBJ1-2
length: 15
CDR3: CASSERAGGLYGYTF

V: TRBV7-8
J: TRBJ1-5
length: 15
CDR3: CASSFGDRGTQPQHF

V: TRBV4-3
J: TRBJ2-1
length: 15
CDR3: CASSGLLSSYNEQFF

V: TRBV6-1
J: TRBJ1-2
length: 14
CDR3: CASSVQGRNYGYTF

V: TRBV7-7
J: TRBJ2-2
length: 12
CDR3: CALGDRVGELFF

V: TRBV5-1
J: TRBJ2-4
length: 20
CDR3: CASSLSEGSRRRTAKNIQYF

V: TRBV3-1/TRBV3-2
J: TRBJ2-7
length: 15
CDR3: CASSQVGRKKYEQYF

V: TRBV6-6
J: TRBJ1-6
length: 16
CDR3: CASSNIPGHRGSPLHF